What follows are 32 T cell receptor beta chains derived from one specimen sequenced in a study of shared clonotypes between healthy human individuals. Some clones are missing from TCRdb's copy, which holds only in-frame ones; the method was immunoSEQ multiplex PCR. The sample consists of 2 million to 2.5 million clones, just under 95% of them appearing once. Sequenced input: naive CD4+ T cells from PBMCs. Subset noted: CD45RA+ positively selected. Receptors originate from a man younger than 35 in good health. Some clones in this sample may be carry-over from other donors' samples.

As DNA, the CDR3 is TGTGCCAGCAGCTCTAGCGGGATAAGCACAGATACGCAGTATTTT. Amino acids: CASSSSGISTDTQYF. The chain links TRBV5-4 to TRBJ2-3, with 9 bases aligning to TRBD2. The CDR3 consists of 15 residues. Trimming removed 3 bases from V and 0 bases from J; junction bases left unmatched: 2. CDR1 and CDR2 from the germline V gene are SGHNT and YYREEE (reference sequence).

This chain uses TRBV5-1 with TRBJ1-4; D remains unclear. Germline V gene lookup returns CDR1 SGHRS and CDR2 YFSETQ. The V end was cut by 4 bases, the J end by 0 bases, with 7 bases between. CDR3 length: 14 amino acids. Written as DNA, the CDR3 is TGCGCCAGCAGCCGGGATGCAACTAATGAAAAACTGTTTTTT. It is translated as CASSRDATNEKLFF.

This chain joins TRBV19 and TRBJ2-3; D ambiguous. V lost 5 bases, J lost 4 bases, and 10 bases lay in between. This CDR3 has 13 amino acids. Germline CDR1 and CDR2: LNHDA and SQIVND (reference sequence). The CDR3 sequence: CASSFLGADTQYF. The CDR3 DNA follows: TGTGCCAGTAGTTTCCTAGGCGCAGATACGCAGTATTTT.

J is TRBJ1-5 and V is TRBV7-2; D is possibly TRBD1 (6 bases). The ends were cut back, 4 bases at V and 4 bases at J, with 8 bases in the middle. This CDR3 has 13 residues. CDR1 and CDR2 (germline): SGHTA, FQGNSA. The CDR3 is CASSSGTNQPQHF. Here the CDR3 DNA reads TGTGCCAGCAGCTCAGGGACAAATCAGCCCCAGCATTTT.

V and J are TRBV4-1 and TRBJ2-5; possibly TRBD2 for D (6 bases). Germline CDR1 is MGHRA and CDR2 is YSYEKL. The CDR3 sequence is 15 residues long. Trimming pared 1 base from V and 3 bases from J, leaving 12 bases between. CDR3 nucleotides: TGCGCCAGCAGCCAAGCATCGGCGGGGAAAGAGACCCAGTACTTC. This gives the protein CASSQASAGKETQYF.

CDR3 coding DNA: TGCGCCAGCAACCCAGGGGCAACTAGCGGGAGGGGGTACGAGCAGTACTTC. Protein product: CASNPGATSGRGYEQYF. The V call is TRBV10-1, the J call TRBJ2-7; 13 bases align to TRBD2. CDR1 and CDR2 from the germline V gene are WNHNN and SYGVQD (reference sequence). This CDR3 has 17 amino acids. Trimming at V came to 7 bases and at J to 4 bases, leaving 13 bases not matched to a gene.

The V and J genes are TRBV7-9 and TRBJ2-1; the D gene could be TRBD1 or TRBD2 (5 bases each). There are 15 residues in the CDR3. Per the germline V gene, CDR1 is SEHNR and CDR2 is FQNEAQ (reference sequence). V was shortened by 3 bases and J by 12 bases, with 21 bases between the two germline ends. CDR3 in DNA: TGTGCCAGCAGCTTGGGACCGGGGTTGGCAGTTGGGCAGTTCTTC. This codes for CASSLGPGLAVGQFF.

Comments on this clone: The identical CDR3 is also encoded by other nucleotide sequences in the sample. This chain uses TRBV18 with TRBJ2-5; 7 bases map to TRBD1. The V gene's germline CDR1 is KGHSH and CDR2 LQKENI. The CDR3 runs 14 residues. V lost 1 base to trimming and J lost 1 base; unmatched junction nucleotides: 0. CDR3 bases: TGTGCCAGCTCACCACGGGACAGCCAAGAGACCCAGTACTTC. Translation: CASSPRDSQETQYF.

The genes are TRBV12-2 and TRBJ2-7. TRBV12-2 is shown as a pseudogene. The CDR3 runs 12 residues. As DNA, the CDR3 is TGTGCAAGTGGGTTAGGCACCTACGAGCAGTACTTC. Its translation is CASGLGTYEQYF.

This sequence joins TRBV5-5 and TRBJ2-1; TRBD2 matches at 14 bases. The CDR3 has 16 amino acids. Looked up from germline, CDR1 is SGHKS and CDR2 is YYEKEE (reference sequence). The V and J ends lost 4 bases and 10 bases, in that order; junction bases with no gene match: 10. CDR3 nucleotides: TGTGCCAGCAGCGGGACCGGGACTAGCGGGAGTCAGGAGCAGTTCTTC. Amino acid sequence: CASSGTGTSGSQEQFF.

The chain couples TRBV7-8 to TRBJ1-1, with D possibly TRBD1 on 5 matching bases. V lost 5 bases to trimming and J lost 3 bases, with 19 bases between them. The CDR3 spans 16 residues. CDR1 and CDR2 from the germline V gene are SGHVS and FQNEAQ. The CDR3 reads CASSLDGAGGYTEAFF. CDR3 sequence (DNA): TGTGCCAGCAGCCTCGATGGGGCGGGGGGGTACACTGAAGCTTTCTTT.

The V gene is TRBV10-1, the J gene TRBJ2-2, with 8 bases lining up with TRBD1. V lost 3 bases to trimming and J lost 7 bases; unmatched junction nucleotides: 7. Germline V gene sequence: CDR1 WNHNN, CDR2 SYGVQD (reference sequence). This CDR3 is 15 amino acids long. CDR3 loop: CASSEGRGRGGELFF. Written as DNA, the CDR3 is TGCGCCAGCAGTGAAGGCAGGGGGCGAGGCGGGGAGCTGTTTTTT.

This rearrangement joins TRBV28 to TRBJ2-1; D is possibly TRBD2 (6 bases). Germline assignment: CDR1 MDHEN and CDR2 SYDVKM. The V end was cut by 8 bases, the J end by 3 bases, with 17 bases between. This CDR3 has 15 amino acids. This CDR3 is CASGELAAVYNEQFF. The CDR3 region has the DNA TGTGCCAGCGGGGAATTAGCGGCGGTCTACAATGAGCAGTTCTTC. Variable domain in full (rest from reference TRBV28 and TRBJ2-1): DVKVTQSSRYLVKRTGEKVFLECVQDMDHENMFWYRQDPGLGLRLIYFSYDVKMKEKGDIPEGYSVSREKKERFSLILESASTNQTSMYLCASGELAAVYNEQFFGPGTRLTVL.

This clone was seen only a few times. The chain employs TRBV19 and TRBJ1-2; no definite D call. The germline CDR1 and CDR2 sequences are LNHDA and SQIVND (reference sequence). The V and J ends lost 4 bases and 4 bases respectively, with 10 bases between them. The CDR3 extends over 13 amino acids. In nucleotides, the CDR3 is TGTGCCAGTAGTACCCAGACCGGCTATGGCTACACCTTC. It is translated as CASSTQTGYGYTF.

The genes are TRBV7-9 and TRBJ2-7; the match to TRBD1 covers 10 bases. The CDR3 runs 16 residues. The V and J ends lost 4 bases and 1 base, in that order; junction bases with no gene match: 7. CDR1 and CDR2 from the germline V gene are SEHNR and FQNEAQ (reference sequence). This CDR3 reads CASSSRGTGVSYEQYF. The CDR3 DNA sequence: TGTGCCAGCAGCTCAAGGGGGACAGGGGTTTCCTACGAGCAGTACTTC.

The CDR3 DNA reads as TGTGCCAGCAGCTTTAGCGGTCACACAGATACGCAGTATTTT. Protein product: CASSFSGHTDTQYF. This chain uses TRBV7-3 with TRBJ2-3; possible D gene TRBD2, 6 bases. Trimming took off 3 bases at V and 2 bases at J, with 9 bases between the two ends. The CDR3 length is 14 residues. Germline loops: CDR1 SGHTA, CDR2 FQGTGA.

The rearrangement links TRBV9 to TRBJ2-3, with D maybe TRBD2 (5 bases). The CDR3 is made up of 15 amino acids. The germline V gene has CDR1 SGDLS and CDR2 YYNGEE. V was shortened by 5 bases and J by 0 bases, with 13 bases between the two germline ends. Here the CDR3 DNA reads TGTGCCAGCAGGCCCGGGCGGGCTAGCACAGATACGCAGTATTTT. Its protein product is CASRPGRASTDTQYF.

The chain has TRBV11-2 and TRBJ1-2, with TRBD1 matching over 9 bases. This CDR3 spans 13 amino acids. Germline V gene lookup returns CDR1 SGHAT and CDR2 FQNNGV. The trim removed 8 bases at V and 3 bases at J, leaving 4 bases unmatched. The CDR3 coding sequence is TGTGCCAGCGGACAGGGGTTGGACTATGGCTACACCTTC. Protein sequence: CASGQGLDYGYTF.

The CDR3 loop reads CASSLPPGGDRSGNTIYF. In DNA form, the CDR3 reads TGTGCCAGCAGCTTACCCCCCGGGGGGGATCGCTCTGGAAACACCATATATTTT. The chain links TRBV7-9 to TRBJ1-3; D may be TRBD1 (5 bases). Germline values: CDR1 SEHNR, CDR2 FQNEAQ (reference sequence). This CDR3 comprises 18 residues. The germline V and J ends were trimmed by 2 bases and 0 bases, with 17 bases remaining between them.

The rearrangement joins TRBV7-8 to TRBJ2-2, with 9 positions matching TRBD1. Germline V gene data show CDR1 as SGHVS and CDR2 as FQNEAQ. After removal of 5 bases from V and 1 base from J, the junction contained 2 bases not matched to a gene. This CDR3 has 15 residues. The CDR3 reads CASSGDRVNTGELFF. The CDR3 DNA reads as TGTGCCAGCAGCGGGGACAGGGTGAACACCGGGGAGCTGTTTTTT.

This chain connects TRBV30 to TRBJ1-4, with no clear D. Trimming cost V 0 bases and J 2 bases, with 4 bases left between them. This CDR3 region has 13 residues. In germline, CDR1 is GTSNPN, CDR2 SVGIG (reference sequence). CDR3 amino acids: CAWSVRTNEKLFF. In nucleotides, the CDR3 is TGTGCCTGGAGTGTACGGACTAATGAAAAACTGTTTTTT. Using reference TRBV30 and TRBJ1-4 for the parts outside the CDR3, the full variable domain is SQTIHQWPATLVQPVGSPLSLECTVEGTSNPNLYWYRQAAGRGLQLLFYSVGIGQISSEVPQNLSASRPQDRQFILSSKKLLLSDSGFYLCAWSVRTNEKLFFGSGTQLSVL.

The rearrangement uses TRBV28 and TRBJ1-6; 7 bases are shared with TRBD1. The CDR3 totals 14 residues. The V segment lost 6 bases and the J segment 6 bases; nucleotides outside the gene matches: 5. CDR1 MDHEN and CDR2 SYDVKM come from the germline V gene. CDR3 DNA sequence: TGTGCCAGCAGGGGGGACAGATTTAATTCACCCCTCCACTTT. It is translated as CASRGDRFNSPLHF.

CDR3 residues: CAISDGGAGAKDTQYF. The CDR3 nucleotides are TGTGCCATCAGTGACGGTGGAGCGGGAGCCAAAGATACGCAGTATTTT. The chain links TRBV10-3 to TRBJ2-3; 8 nucleotides match TRBD2. Germline CDR1 ENHRY, CDR2 SYGVKD. J gave up 5 bases and V 3 bases, and 10 bases lay outside the gene matches. The CDR3 has 16 amino acids.

The CDR3 bases are TGTGCCAGCACTATAAACGGACTAGCGGGAGTCGTTGAGCAGTTCTTC. This encodes CASTINGLAGVVEQFF. This chain connects TRBV28 to TRBJ2-1; 13 bases are a match to TRBD2. The ends lost 7 bases at V and 9 bases at J; junction bases unmatched: 12. In germline, CDR1 is MDHEN, CDR2 SYDVKM. This CDR3 contains 16 residues.

This chain joins TRBV28 and TRBJ1-2; no clear D. Germline CDR1 and CDR2: MDHEN and SYDVKM. The CDR3 loop spans 13 amino acids. V dropped 7 bases and J dropped 0 bases, with 9 bases sitting between them. In DNA, the CDR3 is TGTGCCAGCATGGCGGCATCTAACTATGGCTACACCTTC. It translates to CASMAASNYGYTF.

This clone came up once. V is TRBV7-3 and J is TRBJ2-1; 10 positions agree with TRBD2. V gave up 2 bases and J gave up 5 bases; unmatched junction bases: 3. The CDR3 has 15 residues. Germline-derived CDR1 and CDR2 are SGHTA and FQGTGA. The CDR3 loop reads CASSLSLAGNNEQFF. The CDR3 DNA follows: TGTGCCAGCAGCTTATCACTAGCGGGAAACAATGAGCAGTTCTTC. Drawing the rest from reference TRBV7-3 and TRBJ2-1, the complete variable domain is GAGVSQTPSNKVTEKGKYVELRCDPISGHTALYWYRQSLGQGPEFLIYFQGTGAADDSGLPNDRFFAVRPEGSVSTLKIQRTERGDSAVYLCASSLSLAGNNEQFFGPGTRLTVL.

The chain uses TRBV27 and TRBJ1-5; D remains unclear. V lost 3 bases and J lost 2, with 11 bases in between. Per germline, CDR1 MNHEY and CDR2 SMNVEV (reference sequence). This CDR3 has 15 amino acids. This chain's CDR3 is CASSLKGPGNQPQHF. CDR3 nucleotide sequence: TGTGCCAGCAGTTTGAAAGGACCGGGCAATCAGCCCCAGCATTTT.

V is TRBV6-6 and J is TRBJ2-7, with D perhaps assigned TRBD1 or TRBD2 (5 bases each). Germline CDR1 and CDR2: MNHNY and SVGAGI (reference sequence). V shed 6 bases and J shed 3 bases, with 15 bases lying between them. The CDR3 runs to 14 residues. This chain's CDR3 is CASRPPGPRYEQYF. The CDR3 DNA is TGTGCCAGCAGACCACCGGGACCCCGCTACGAGCAGTACTTC.

This clone has just a few counts. CDR3 region: CSADRDTEAFF. DNA for the CDR3: TGCAGTGCTGACCGGGACACTGAAGCTTTCTTT. This chain uses TRBV20-1 with TRBJ1-1; D gene uncertain. The CDR3 is 11 amino acids. V was clipped by 5 bases and J by 3 bases, with 7 bases between them. Per the germline V gene, CDR1 is DFQATT and CDR2 is SNEGSKA (reference sequence).

This chain links TRBV28 with TRBJ2-2; the match to TRBD2 covers 15 bases. Germline V gene sequence: CDR1 MDHEN, CDR2 SYDVKM. V dropped 6 bases and J dropped 4; count of bases not matched to a gene: 9. The CDR3 loop spans 18 amino acids. The CDR3 coding sequence is TGTGCCAGCAGGCGGCGGACTAGCGGGAGGGTGGCCACCGGGGAGCTGTTTTTT. Its protein product is CASRRRTSGRVATGELFF.

The table lists this clone with a count of one. The chain employs TRBV29-1 and TRBJ1-5, with D possibly TRBD1 on 5 matching bases. The germline V gene encodes CDR1 SQVTM and CDR2 ANQGSEA. This CDR3 spans 14 amino acids. The V end was cut by 4 bases, the J end by 2 bases, with 12 bases between. The CDR3 spells CSVVSGARNQPQHF. CDR3 bases: TGCAGCGTTGTATCCGGGGCTCGCAATCAGCCCCAGCATTTT.

The chain combines TRBV7-3 with TRBJ2-2; D perhaps matches TRBD1 (6 bases). V lost 6 bases and J lost 8, with 16 bases in between. CDR3 length: 14 residues. Germline-derived CDR1 and CDR2 are SGHTA and FQGTGA. The CDR3 protein is CASRDSRVAGELFF. The CDR3 region has the DNA TGTGCCAGCAGGGACAGTAGGGTAGCTGGGGAGCTGTTTTTT.